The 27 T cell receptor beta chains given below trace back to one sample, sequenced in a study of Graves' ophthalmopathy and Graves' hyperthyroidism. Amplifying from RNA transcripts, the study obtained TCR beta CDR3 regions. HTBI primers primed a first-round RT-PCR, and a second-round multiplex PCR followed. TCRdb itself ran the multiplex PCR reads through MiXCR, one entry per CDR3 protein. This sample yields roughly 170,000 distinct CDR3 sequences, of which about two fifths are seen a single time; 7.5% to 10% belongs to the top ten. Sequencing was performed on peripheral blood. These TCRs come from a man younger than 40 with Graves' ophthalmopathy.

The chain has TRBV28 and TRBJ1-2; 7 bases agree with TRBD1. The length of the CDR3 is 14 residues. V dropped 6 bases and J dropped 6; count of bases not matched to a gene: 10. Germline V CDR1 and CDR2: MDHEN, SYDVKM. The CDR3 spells CASSYLGTADGYTF. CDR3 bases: TGTGCCAGCAGCTACCTCGGGACAGCGGATGGCTACACCTTC.

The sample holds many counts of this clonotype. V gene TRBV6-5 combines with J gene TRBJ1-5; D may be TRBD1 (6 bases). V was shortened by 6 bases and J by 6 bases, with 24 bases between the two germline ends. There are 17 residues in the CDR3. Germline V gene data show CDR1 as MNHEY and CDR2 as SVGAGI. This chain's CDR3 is CASRKGGETGLVQPQHF. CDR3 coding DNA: TGTGCCAGCAGAAAGGGGGGGGAGACAGGTCTAGTTCAGCCCCAGCATTTT.

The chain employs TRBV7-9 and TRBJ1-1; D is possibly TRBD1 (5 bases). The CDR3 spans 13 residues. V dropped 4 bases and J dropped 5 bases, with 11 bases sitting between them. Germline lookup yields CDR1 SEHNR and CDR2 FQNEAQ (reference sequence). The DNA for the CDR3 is TGTGCCAGCAGCTCCCAGCAGGGAACTGAAGCTTTCTTT. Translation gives CASSSQQGTEAFF.

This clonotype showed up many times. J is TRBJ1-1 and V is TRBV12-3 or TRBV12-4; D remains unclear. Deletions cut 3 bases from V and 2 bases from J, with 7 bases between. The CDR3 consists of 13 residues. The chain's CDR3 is CASSLQVNTEAFF. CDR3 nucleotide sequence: TGTGCCAGCAGTTTGCAGGTAAACACTGAAGCTTTCTTT.

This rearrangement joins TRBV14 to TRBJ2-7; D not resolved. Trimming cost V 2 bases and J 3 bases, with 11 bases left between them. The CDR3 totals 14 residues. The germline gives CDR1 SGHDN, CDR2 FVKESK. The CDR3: CASSQSVGIYEQYF. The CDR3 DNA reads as TGTGCCAGCAGCCAATCTGTGGGTATCTACGAGCAGTACTTC.

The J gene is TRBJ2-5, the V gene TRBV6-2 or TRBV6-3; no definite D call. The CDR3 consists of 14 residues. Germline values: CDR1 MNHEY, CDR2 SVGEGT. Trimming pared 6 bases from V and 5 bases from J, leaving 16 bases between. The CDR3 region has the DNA TGTGCCAGCAGCTCTGGGCAGGTCGTCGAGACCCAGTACTTC. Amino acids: CASSSGQVVETQYF.

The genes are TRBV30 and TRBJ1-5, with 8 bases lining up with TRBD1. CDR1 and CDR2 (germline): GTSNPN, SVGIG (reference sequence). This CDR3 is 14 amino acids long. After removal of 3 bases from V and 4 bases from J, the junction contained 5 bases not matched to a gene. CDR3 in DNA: TGTGCCTGGAGCTGGGACAGGCCTAATCAGCCCCAGCATTTT. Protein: CAWSWDRPNQPQHF.

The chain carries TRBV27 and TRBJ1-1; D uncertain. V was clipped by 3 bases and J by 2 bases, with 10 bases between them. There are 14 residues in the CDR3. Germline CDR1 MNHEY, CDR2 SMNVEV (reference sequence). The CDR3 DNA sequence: TGTGCCAGCAGTTTGTTAGACTCAAACACTGAAGCTTTCTTT. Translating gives CASSLLDSNTEAFF.

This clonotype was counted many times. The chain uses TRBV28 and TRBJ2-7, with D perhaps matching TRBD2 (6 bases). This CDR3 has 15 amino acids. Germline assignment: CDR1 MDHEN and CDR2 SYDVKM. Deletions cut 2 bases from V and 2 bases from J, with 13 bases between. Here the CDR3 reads CASSLDIRLAYEQYF. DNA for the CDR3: TGTGCCAGCAGTTTAGATATCAGACTAGCCTACGAGCAGTACTTC.

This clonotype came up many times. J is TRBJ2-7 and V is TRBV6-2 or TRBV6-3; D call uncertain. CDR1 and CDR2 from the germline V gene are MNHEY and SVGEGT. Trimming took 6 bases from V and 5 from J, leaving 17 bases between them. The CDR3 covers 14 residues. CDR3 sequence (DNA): TGTGCCAGCAGGACCCGCGGCGGTTTGGACGAGCAGTACTTC. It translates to CASRTRGGLDEQYF.

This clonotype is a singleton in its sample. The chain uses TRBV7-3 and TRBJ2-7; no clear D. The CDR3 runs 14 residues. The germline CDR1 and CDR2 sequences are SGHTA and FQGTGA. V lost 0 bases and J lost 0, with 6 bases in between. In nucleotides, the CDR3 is TGTGCCAGCAGCTTAACAGGGCCCTCCTACGAGCAGTACTTC. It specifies CASSLTGPSYEQYF.

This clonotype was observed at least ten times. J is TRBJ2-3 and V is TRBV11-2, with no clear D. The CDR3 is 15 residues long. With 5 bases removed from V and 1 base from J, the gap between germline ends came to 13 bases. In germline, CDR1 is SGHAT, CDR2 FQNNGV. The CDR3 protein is CASSPRTAGTDTQYF. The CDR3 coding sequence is TGTGCCAGCAGCCCCCGGACGGCCGGCACAGATACGCAGTATTTT.

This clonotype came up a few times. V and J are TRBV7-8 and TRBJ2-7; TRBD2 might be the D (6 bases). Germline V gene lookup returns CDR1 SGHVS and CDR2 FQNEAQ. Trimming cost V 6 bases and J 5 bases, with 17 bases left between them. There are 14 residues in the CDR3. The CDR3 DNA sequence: TGTGCCAGCAGTCAATACGCTAGCGTTAACGAGCAGTACTTC. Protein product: CASSQYASVNEQYF.

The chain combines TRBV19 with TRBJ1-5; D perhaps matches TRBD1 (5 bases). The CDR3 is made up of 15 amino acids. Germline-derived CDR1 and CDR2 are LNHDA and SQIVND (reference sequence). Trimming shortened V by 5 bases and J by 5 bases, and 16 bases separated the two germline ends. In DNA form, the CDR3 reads TGTGCCAGTAGTGACCACCCCCTGGGGGATCAGCCCCAGCATTTT. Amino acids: CASSDHPLGDQPQHF. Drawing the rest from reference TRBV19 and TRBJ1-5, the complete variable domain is DGGITQSPKYLFRKEGQNVTLSCEQNLNHDAMYWYRQDPGQGLRLIYYSQIVNDFQKGDIAEGYSVSREKKESFPLTVTSAQKNPTAFYLCASSDHPLGDQPQHFGDGTRLSIL.

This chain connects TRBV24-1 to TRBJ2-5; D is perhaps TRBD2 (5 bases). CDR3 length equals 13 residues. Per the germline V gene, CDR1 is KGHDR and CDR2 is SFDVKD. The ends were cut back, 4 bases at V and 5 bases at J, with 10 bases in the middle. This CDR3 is CATSDATGETQYF. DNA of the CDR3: TGTGCCACCAGTGACGCTACGGGGGAGACCCAGTACTTC.

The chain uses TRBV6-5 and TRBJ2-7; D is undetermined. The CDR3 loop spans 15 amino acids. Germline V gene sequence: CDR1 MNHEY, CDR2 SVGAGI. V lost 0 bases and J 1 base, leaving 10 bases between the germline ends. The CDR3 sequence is CASSYSDLKSYEQYF. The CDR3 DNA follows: TGTGCCAGCAGTTACTCAGACCTAAAGTCCTACGAGCAGTACTTC.

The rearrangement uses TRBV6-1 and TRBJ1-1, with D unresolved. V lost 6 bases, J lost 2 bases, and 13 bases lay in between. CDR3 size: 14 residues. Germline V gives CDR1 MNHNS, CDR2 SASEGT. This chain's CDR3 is CASSLKQINTEAFF. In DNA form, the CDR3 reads TGTGCCAGCAGCCTTAAACAGATAAACACTGAAGCTTTCTTT.

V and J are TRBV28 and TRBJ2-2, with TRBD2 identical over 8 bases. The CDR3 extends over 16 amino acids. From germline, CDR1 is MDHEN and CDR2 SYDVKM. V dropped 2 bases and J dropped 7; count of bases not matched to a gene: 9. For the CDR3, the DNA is TGTGCCAGCAGTTTAATTCTCCTAGCGGGTTACGGGGAGCTGTTTTTT. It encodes CASSLILLAGYGELFF. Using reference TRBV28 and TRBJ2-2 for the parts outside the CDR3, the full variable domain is DVKVTQSSRYLVKRTGEKVFLECVQDMDHENMFWYRQDPGLGLRLIYFSYDVKMKEKGDIPEGYSVSREKKERFSLILESASTNQTSMYLCASSLILLAGYGELFFGEGSRLTVL.

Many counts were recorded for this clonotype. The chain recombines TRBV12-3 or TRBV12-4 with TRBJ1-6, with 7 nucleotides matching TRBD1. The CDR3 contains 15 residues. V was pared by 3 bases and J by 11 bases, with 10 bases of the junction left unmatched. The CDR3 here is CASSLEGGLRTPLHF. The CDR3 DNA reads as TGTGCCAGCAGTTTGGAAGGGGGCTTACGGACACCCCTCCACTTT.

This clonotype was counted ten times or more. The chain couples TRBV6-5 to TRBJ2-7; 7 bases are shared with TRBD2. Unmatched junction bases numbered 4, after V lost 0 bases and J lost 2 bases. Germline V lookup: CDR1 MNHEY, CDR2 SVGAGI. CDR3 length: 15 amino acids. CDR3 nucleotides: TGTGCCAGCAGTTACTCCCGCGGGAGCCCCTACGAGCAGTACTTC. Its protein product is CASSYSRGSPYEQYF.

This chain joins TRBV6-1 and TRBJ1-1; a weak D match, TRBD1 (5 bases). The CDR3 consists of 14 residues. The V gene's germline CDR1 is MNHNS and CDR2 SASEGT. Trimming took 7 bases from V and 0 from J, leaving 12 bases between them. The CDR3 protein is CASISWGMNTEAFF. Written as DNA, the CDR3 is TGTGCCAGCATCTCCTGGGGGATGAACACTGAAGCTTTCTTT.

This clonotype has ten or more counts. The chain's CDR3 is CASSSMPRRESYEQYF. DNA of the CDR3: TGTGCCAGCAGCTCCATGCCCAGGCGGGAGTCCTACGAGCAGTACTTC. The V and J genes are TRBV11-2 and TRBJ2-7; 7 nucleotides align to TRBD2. The CDR3 runs to 16 residues. V shed 4 bases, J shed 1 base, and the junction held 10 bases outside the gene matches. CDR1 and CDR2 (germline): SGHAT, FQNNGV.

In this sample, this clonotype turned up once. CDR3 DNA: TGTGCCAGCAGCTTTACCGACAGGGTGCGTTATGAGACCCAGTACTTC. As protein: CASSFTDRVRYETQYF. V is TRBV11-3 and J is TRBJ2-5, with 7 positions matching TRBD1. The CDR3 extends over 16 amino acids. Germline V CDR1 and CDR2: SGHNT, YENEEA. The V and J ends lost 3 bases and 5 bases, in that order; junction bases with no gene match: 12.

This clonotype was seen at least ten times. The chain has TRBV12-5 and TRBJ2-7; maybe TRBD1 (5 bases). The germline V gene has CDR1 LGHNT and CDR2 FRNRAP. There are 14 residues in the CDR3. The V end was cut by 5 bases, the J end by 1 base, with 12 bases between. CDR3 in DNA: TGTGCTAGTGGTCCTCAGGGTGGTTCCTACGAGCAGTACTTC. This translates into CASGPQGGSYEQYF.

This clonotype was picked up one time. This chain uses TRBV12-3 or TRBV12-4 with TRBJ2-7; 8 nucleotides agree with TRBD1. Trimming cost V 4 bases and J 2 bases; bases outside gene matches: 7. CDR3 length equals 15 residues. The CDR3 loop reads CASSSSRTGPYEQYF. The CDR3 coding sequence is TGTGCCAGCAGTTCCTCCCGGACAGGGCCCTACGAGCAGTACTTC.

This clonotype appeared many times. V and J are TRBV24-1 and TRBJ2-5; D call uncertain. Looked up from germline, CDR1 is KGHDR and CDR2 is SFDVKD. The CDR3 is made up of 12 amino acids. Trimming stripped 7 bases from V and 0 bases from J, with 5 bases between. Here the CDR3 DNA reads TGTGCCACCAGGGAGTACCAAGAGACCCAGTACTTC. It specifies CATREYQETQYF.

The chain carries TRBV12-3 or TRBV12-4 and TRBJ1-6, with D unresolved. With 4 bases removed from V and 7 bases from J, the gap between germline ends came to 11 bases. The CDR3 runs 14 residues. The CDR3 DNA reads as TGTGCCAGCAGTTCCGGGGATCGGAATTCACCCCTCCACTTT. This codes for CASSSGDRNSPLHF.